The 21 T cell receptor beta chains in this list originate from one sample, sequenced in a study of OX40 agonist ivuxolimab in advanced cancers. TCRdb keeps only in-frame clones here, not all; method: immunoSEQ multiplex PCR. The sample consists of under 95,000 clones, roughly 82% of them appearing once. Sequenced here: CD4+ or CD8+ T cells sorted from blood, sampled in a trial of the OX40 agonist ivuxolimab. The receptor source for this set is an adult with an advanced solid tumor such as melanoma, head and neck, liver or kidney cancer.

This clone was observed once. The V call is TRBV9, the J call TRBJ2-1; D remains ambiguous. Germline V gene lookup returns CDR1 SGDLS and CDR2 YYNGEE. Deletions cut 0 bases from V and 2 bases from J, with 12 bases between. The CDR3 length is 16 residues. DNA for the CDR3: TGTGCCAGCAGCGTAGCACCCACCGGAACCTACAATGAGCAGTTCTTC. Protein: CASSVAPTGTYNEQFF.

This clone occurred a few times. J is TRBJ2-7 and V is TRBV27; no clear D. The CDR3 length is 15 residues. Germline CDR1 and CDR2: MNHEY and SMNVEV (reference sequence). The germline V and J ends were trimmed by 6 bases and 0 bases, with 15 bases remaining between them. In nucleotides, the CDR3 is TGTGCCAGCAGACACACCCGGGCCAGCTCCTACGAGCAGTACTTC. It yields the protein CASRHTRASSYEQYF.

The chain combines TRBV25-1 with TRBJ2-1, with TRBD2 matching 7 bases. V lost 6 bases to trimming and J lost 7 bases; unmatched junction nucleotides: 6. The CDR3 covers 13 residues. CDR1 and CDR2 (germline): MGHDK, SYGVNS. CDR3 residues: CASRPGGWNEQFF. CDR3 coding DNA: TGTGCCAGCAGGCCCGGGGGGTGGAATGAGCAGTTCTTC.

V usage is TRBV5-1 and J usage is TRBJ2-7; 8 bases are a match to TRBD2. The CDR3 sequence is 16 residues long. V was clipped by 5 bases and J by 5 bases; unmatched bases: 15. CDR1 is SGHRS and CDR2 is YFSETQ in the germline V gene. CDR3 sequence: CASSLLPSRGGDEQYF. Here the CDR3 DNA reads TGCGCCAGCAGTTTGCTACCCTCACGGGGGGGTGACGAGCAGTACTTC.

The CDR3 DNA reads as TGTGCCAGCGGGGGATCTAACTATGGCTACACCTTC. This translates into CASGGSNYGYTF. J is TRBJ1-2 and V is TRBV2, with D maybe TRBD1 (5 bases). The V end lost 8 bases, the J end lost 0 bases, and 7 bases lay between the germline ends. This CDR3 comprises 12 residues. Germline-derived CDR1 and CDR2 are SNHLY and FYNNEI.

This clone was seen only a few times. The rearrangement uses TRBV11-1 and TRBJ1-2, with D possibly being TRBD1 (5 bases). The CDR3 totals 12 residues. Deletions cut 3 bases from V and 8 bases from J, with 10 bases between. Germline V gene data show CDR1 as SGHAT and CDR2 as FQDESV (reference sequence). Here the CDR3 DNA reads TGTGCCAGCAGCTTCACAGGAGTCGGCTACACCTTC. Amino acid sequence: CASSFTGVGYTF.

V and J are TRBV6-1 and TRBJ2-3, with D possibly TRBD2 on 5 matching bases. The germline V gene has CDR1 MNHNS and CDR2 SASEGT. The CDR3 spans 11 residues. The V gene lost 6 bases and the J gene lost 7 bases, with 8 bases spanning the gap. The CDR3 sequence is CASSSSNTQYF. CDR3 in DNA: TGTGCCAGCAGCTCTAGCAATACGCAGTATTTT.

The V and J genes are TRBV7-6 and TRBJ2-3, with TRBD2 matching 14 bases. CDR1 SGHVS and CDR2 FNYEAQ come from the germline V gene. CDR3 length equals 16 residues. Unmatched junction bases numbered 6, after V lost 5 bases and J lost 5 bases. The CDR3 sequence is CASSGGLAGARDTQYF. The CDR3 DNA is TGTGCCAGCAGCGGGGGACTAGCGGGGGCCCGAGATACGCAGTATTTT.

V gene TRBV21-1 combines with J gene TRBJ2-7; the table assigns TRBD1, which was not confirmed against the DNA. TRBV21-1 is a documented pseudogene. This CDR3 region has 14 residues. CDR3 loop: CASNSGQDSYEQYF. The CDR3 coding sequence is TGTGCCAGCAACTCCGGACAGGACTCCTACGAGCAGTACTTC.

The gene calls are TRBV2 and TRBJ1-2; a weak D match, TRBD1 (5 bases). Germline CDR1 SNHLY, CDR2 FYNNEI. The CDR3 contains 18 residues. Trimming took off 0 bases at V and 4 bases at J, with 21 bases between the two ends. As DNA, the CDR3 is TGTGCCAGCAGTGAAGCGCGAAGGGGCCGGGGGGGTCCCTATGGCTACACCTTC. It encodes CASSEARRGRGGPYGYTF.

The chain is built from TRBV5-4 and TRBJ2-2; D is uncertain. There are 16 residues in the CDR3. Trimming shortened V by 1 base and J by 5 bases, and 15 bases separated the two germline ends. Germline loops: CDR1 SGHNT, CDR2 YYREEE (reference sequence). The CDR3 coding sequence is TGTGCCAGCAGCTTGCTTTCAGGTGAATTGACCGGGGAGCTGTTTTTT. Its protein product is CASSLLSGELTGELFF.

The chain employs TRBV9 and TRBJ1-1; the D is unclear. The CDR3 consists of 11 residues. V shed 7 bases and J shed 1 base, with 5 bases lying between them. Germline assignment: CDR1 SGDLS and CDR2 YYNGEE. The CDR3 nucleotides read TGTGCCAGCGCTTCGAACACTGAAGCTTTCTTT. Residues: CASASNTEAFF.

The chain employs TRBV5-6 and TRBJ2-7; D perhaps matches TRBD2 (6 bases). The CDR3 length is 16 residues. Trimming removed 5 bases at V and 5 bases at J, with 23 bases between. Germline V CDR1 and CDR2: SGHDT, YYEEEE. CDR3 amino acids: CASSYLTSGFLDEQYF. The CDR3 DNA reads TGTGCCAGCAGTTACCTGACCAGCGGGTTTCTTGACGAGCAGTACTTC. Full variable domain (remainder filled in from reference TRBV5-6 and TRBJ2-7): DAGVTQSPTHLIKTRGQQVTLRCSPKSGHDTVSWYQQALGQGPQFIFQYYEEEERQRGNFPDRFSGHQFPNYSSELNVNALLLGDSALYLCASSYLTSGFLDEQYFGPGTRLTVT.

The CDR3 sequence is CASSFMNTEAFF. CDR3 coding DNA: TGTGCCAGCAGTTTCATGAACACTGAAGCTTTCTTT. The chain employs TRBV6-5 and TRBJ1-1; no clear D gene. V lost 4 bases to trimming and J lost 0 bases, with 3 bases between them. CDR3 length: 12 residues. CDR1 and CDR2 (germline): MNHEY, SVGAGI.

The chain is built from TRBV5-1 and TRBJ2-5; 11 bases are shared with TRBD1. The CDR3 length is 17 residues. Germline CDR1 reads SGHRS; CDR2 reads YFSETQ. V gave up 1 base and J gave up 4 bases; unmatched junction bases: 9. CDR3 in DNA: TGCGCCAGCAGCTTGTTTGGGGGACAGGGGGGACGAGAGACCCAGTACTTC. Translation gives CASSLFGGQGGRETQYF.

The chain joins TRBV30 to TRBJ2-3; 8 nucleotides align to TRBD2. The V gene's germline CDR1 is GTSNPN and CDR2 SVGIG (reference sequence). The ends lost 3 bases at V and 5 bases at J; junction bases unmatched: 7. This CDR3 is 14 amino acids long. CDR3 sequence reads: CAWSLTGGLDTQYF. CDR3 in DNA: TGTGCCTGGAGCCTAACGGGGGGGTTAGATACGCAGTATTTT.

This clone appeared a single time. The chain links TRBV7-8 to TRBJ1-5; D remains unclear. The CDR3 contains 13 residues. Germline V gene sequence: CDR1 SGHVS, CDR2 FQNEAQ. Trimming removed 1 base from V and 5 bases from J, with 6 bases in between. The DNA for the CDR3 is TGTGCCAGCAGCTTAGTCGGGGATCAGCCCCAGCATTTT. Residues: CASSLVGDQPQHF.

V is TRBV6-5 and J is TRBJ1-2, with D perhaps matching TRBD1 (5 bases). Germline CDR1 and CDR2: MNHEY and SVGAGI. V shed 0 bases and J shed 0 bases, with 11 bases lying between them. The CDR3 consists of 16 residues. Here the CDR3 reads CASSYSQGRPNYGYTF. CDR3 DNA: TGTGCCAGCAGTTACTCCCAGGGACGGCCTAACTATGGCTACACCTTC.

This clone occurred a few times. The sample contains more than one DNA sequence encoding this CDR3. CDR3 amino acids: CASSFPGEDTQYF. CDR3 bases: TGCGCCAGCAGCTTCCCGGGGGAAGATACGCAGTATTTT. The gene calls are TRBV5-1 and TRBJ2-3, with D tentatively TRBD2 (6 bases). This CDR3 region has 13 residues. Trimming stripped 2 bases from V and 5 bases from J, with 9 bases between. CDR1 SGHRS and CDR2 YFSETQ come from the germline V gene.

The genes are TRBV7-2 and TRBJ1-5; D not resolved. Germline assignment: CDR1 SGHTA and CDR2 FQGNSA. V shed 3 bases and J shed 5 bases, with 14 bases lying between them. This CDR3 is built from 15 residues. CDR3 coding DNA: TGTGCCAGCAGCTTCTCAGGAGGGAGCGATCAGCCCCAGCATTTT. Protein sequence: CASSFSGGSDQPQHF.

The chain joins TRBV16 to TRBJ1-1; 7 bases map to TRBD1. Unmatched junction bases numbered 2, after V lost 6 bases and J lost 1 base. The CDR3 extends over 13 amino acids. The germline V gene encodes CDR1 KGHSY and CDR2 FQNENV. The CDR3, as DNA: TGTGCCAGCAGTCGGGACAGGAACACTGAAGCTTTCTTT. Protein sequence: CASSRDRNTEAFF.